This TCR beta chain was observed in a study of OX40 agonist ivuxolimab in advanced cancers. Turning to the study itself: Participants averaged approximately 65 years of age (range roughly 23 to 90) and were around 80% male.

This table comes from immunoSEQ multiplex PCR, and its TCRdb copy is limited to in-frame clones, with some not included. The data contain 75,000 to 90,000 clones, 92% of them singletons. Patients were ruled out by autoimmune disease history or systemic immunosuppression. Germline assignment: CDR1 KGHSH and CDR2 LQKENI. Deletions cut 2 bases from V and 7 bases from J, with 9 bases between. This CDR3 comprises 13 residues. The chain recombines TRBV18 with TRBJ1-5; TRBD1 is a possible D gene (5 bases). This TCR was recovered from an adult with an advanced solid tumor such as melanoma, head and neck, liver or kidney cancer. Source: CD4+ or CD8+ T cells sorted from blood, taken in a trial of the OX40 agonist ivuxolimab. The CDR3 DNA follows: TGTGCCAGCTCACCAACAGGCTTGCAGCCCCAGCATTTT. Translation gives CASSPTGLQPQHF.